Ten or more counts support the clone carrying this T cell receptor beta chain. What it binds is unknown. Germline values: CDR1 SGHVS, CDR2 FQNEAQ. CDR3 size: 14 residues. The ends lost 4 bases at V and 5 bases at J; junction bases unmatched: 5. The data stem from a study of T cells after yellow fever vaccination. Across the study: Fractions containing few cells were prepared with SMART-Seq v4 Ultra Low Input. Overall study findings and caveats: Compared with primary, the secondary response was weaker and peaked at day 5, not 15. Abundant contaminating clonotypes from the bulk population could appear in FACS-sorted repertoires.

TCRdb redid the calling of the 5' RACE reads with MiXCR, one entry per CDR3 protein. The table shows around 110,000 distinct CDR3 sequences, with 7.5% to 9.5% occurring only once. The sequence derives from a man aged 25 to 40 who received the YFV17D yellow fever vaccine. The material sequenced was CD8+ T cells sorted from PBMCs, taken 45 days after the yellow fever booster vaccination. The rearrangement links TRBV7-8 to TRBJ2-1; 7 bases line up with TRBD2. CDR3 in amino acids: CASSSETSHNEQFF. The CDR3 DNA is TGTGCCAGCAGCTCGGAGACTAGCCACAATGAGCAGTTCTTC.